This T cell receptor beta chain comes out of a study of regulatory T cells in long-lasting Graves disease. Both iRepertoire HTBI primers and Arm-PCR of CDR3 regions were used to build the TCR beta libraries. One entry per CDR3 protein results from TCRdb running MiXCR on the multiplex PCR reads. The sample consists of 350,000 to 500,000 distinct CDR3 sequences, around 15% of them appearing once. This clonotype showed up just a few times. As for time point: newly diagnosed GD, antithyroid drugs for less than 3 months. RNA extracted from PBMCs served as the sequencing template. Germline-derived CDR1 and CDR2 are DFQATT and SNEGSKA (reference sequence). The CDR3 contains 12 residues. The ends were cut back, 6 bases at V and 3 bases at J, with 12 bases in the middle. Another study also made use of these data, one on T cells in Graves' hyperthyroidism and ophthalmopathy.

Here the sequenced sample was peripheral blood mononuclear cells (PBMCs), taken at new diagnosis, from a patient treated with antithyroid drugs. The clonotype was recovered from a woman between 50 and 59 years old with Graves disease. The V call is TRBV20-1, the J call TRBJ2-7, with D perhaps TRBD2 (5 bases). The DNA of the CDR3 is TGCAGTGCCCCAGCGGACCACTACGAGCAGTACTTC. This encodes CSAPADHYEQYF.